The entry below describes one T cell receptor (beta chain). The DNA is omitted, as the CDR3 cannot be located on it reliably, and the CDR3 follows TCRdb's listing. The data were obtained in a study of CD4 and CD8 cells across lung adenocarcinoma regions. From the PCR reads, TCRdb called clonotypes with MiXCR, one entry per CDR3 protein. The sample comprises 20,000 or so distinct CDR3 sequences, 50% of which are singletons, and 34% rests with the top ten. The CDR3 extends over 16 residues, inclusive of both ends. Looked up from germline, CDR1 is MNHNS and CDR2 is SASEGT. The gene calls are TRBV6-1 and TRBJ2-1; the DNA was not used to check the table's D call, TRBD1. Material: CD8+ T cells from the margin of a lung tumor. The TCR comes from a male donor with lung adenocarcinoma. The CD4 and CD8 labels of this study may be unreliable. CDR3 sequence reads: CASSETWAGGTNKQFF.